The 9 T cell receptor beta chains presented below share a single source sample, sequenced in a study of T cell repertoires in cytomegalovirus infection (dated by TCRdb to the late 2010s). Their antigens remain unidentified. Sample treatment or condition, as interpreted from the label and publication: in vitro stimulation with specific CMV peptide epitopes to enrich CMV-specific T cells. The sequencer listed for this sample is Illumina HiSeq 1500. TCRdb itself trimmed the public reads at Q25 with fastp, ran MiXCR and retained productive beta chains. Rows with a matching CDR3 protein are joined into one entry that keeps the most common DNA and genes. The sample has around 770,000 distinct CDR3 sequences on record, about 28% of them singletons. The ten largest account for around 13% of the sample. Specimen: cultured CD8+ T cells from PBMCs, collected from culture after CMV antigen stimulation. Receptor source: a human donor in good health (CMV status not recorded). Some clones in this sample may be carry-over from other donors' samples.

This sequence joins TRBV19 and TRBJ2-1; the D is unclear. The CDR3 loop spans 14 amino acids. CDR1 is LNHDA, CDR2 SQIVND, per germline (reference sequence). V was clipped by 5 bases and J by 0 bases, with 8 bases between them. The CDR3 loop reads CASSLKSSYNEQFF. The DNA of the CDR3 is TGTGCCAGTAGTCTAAAGAGCTCCTACAATGAGCAGTTCTTC.

The chain employs TRBV7-9 and TRBJ1-6; 8 positions agree with TRBD1. Germline loops: CDR1 SEHNR, CDR2 FQNEAQ (reference sequence). The CDR3 extends over 16 amino acids. With V trimmed by 2 bases and J by 4 bases, 4 bases remained unmatched. CDR3: CASSLTGQGYNSPLHF. In DNA, the CDR3 is TGTGCCAGCAGCTTAACCGGACAGGGATATAATTCACCCCTCCACTTT.

The rearrangement links TRBV7-4 to TRBJ2-7, with D perhaps assigned TRBD1 or TRBD2 (6 bases each). The germline V gene has CDR1 SGHVT and CDR2 SQSDAQ. CDR3 length: 13 amino acids. Trimming cost V 5 bases and J 3 bases, with 11 bases left between them. CDR3 region: CASSAEGGYEQYV. The CDR3 DNA is TGTGCCAGCAGCGCAGAGGGGGGCTACGAGCAGTACGTC.

This clonotype occurred many times. V gene TRBV7-6 combines with J gene TRBJ1-1, with D possibly matching TRBD1 (5 bases). CDR3 length equals 13 residues. The germline V gene encodes CDR1 SGHVS and CDR2 FNYEAQ. V was trimmed by 7 bases and J by 8 bases, leaving 17 bases between them. In DNA form, the CDR3 reads TGTGCCAGCATCTTGGACGTAAAGGGGGAAGCTTTCTTT. Encoded protein: CASILDVKGEAFF.

The sample holds a few counts of this clonotype. The chain recombines TRBV7-6 with TRBJ2-1; D call uncertain. This CDR3 has 14 residues. V gave up 0 bases and J gave up 10 bases, with 13 bases separating them. Germline CDR1 is SGHVS and CDR2 is FNYEAQ. The CDR3 DNA follows: TGTGCCAGCAGCTTAGCGCGGTACCGCCGGGAGCAGTTCTTC. Its protein is CASSLARYRREQFF.

The chain links TRBV10-3 to TRBJ2-7; tentatively, D is TRBD1 (5 bases). Germline CDR1 and CDR2: ENHRY and SYGVKD. The CDR3 loop spans 13 amino acids. V lost 3 bases to trimming and J lost 3 bases, with 9 bases between them. The CDR3 protein is CAISDGHYYEQYV. The CDR3 coding sequence is TGTGCCATCAGTGACGGACATTACTACGAGCAGTACGTC.

This clonotype occurred many times. The CDR3 DNA reads as TGTGCCAGCAGCCCCGGGGACGGCCCTCGAGACGAGCAGTACTTC. Translation: CASSPGDGPRDEQYF. This chain links TRBV7-6 with TRBJ2-7; D could derive from TRBD1 or TRBD2 (5 bases each). Per germline, CDR1 SGHVS and CDR2 FNYEAQ. The length of the CDR3 is 15 residues. Trimming stripped 5 bases from V and 5 bases from J, with 19 bases between.

This clonotype was picked up a small number of times. This chain connects TRBV7-2 to TRBJ2-5, with 9 bases matching TRBD2. Per germline, CDR1 SGHTA and CDR2 FQGNSA. Trimming took 1 base from V and 2 from J; bases not matched to a gene: 5. This CDR3 contains 16 residues. The DNA of the CDR3 is TGTGCCAGCAGCTTAGAGCGGGGGGCCGATCAAGAGACCCAGTACTTC. Protein sequence: CASSLERGADQETQYF.

This clonotype was observed a handful of times. The chain's CDR3 is CASSWGDSGGYEQYF. DNA for the CDR3: TGTGCCAGCAGCTGGGGGGATAGCGGGGGCTACGAGCAGTACTTC. The chain joins TRBV5-6 to TRBJ2-7; TRBD2 matches at 9 bases. This CDR3 is built from 15 residues. V lost 3 bases and J lost 3; bases outside the gene matches: 7. Germline V gene lookup returns CDR1 SGHDT and CDR2 YYEEEE.